The 25 T cell receptor gamma chains below all came from one sample that was sequenced in a study of gammadelta T cells in human blood. TCRdb re-analyzed the RT-PCR reads via CATT. The sample has about 220 gamma-chain clones, roughly 2.2% seen once. Sequenced: non-Vgamma9Vdelta2 gamma-delta T cells from infant blood. Receptors originate from a human donor.

This clone has just a few counts. A much larger clone lies one base from this, so it may be a read error. This specimen includes other DNA sequences encoding the same CDR3. This chain links TRGV5 with TRGJP1. Per the germline V gene, CDR1 is VINAFY and CDR2 is YDVSNSKD. The CDR3 runs to 14 residues. The CDR3 region has the DNA TGTGCAACCTGGGACAGGCCCACTGGTTGGTTCAAGATATTT. It codes for CATWDRPTGWFKIF.

Notes on this clone: TCRdb assigns this DNA the protein of a much larger clone, which departs from its translation at residue 10; this likely reflects a read error, and the protein shown comes from translating the DNA. The chain carries TRGV4 and TRGJP1. The CDR3 has 15 amino acids. CDR1 is EGSTGY and CDR2 is YDSYTSSV in the germline V gene. In DNA, the CDR3 is TGTGCCACCTGGGATGGGGATACCACTTGTTGGTTCAAGATATTT. Protein product: CATWDGDTTCWFKIF.

Of note for this clone: A far larger clone is one base from this, pointing to a likely read error. The chain carries TRGV4 and TRGJ1 or TRGJ2. Germline V gene sequence: CDR1 EGSTGY, CDR2 YDSYTSSV. The CDR3 loop spans 10 amino acids. V was pared by 5 bases and J by 10 bases, with 5 bases of the junction left unmatched. The CDR3 DNA reads as TGTGCCACCTGGGTGGCCAAGAAACTCTTT. Amino acids: CATWVAKKLF.

Within the sample, this clone is large (0.1 to 1%). J is TRGJ1 or TRGJ2 and V is TRGV4. The trim removed 0 bases at V and 5 bases at J, leaving 1 base unmatched. This CDR3 region has 12 residues. Germline CDR1 is EGSTGY and CDR2 is YDSYTSSV. The CDR3 protein is CATWDGDYKKLF. CDR3 nucleotides: TGTGCCACCTGGGATGGGGATTATAAGAAACTCTTT.

This clone was observed a few times. TCRdb lists the protein of a much larger clone for this DNA, which differs at residue 4, so this is likely a read error; the protein given here is translated from the DNA itself. V gene TRGV5 combines with J gene TRGJ1 or TRGJ2. CDR1 is VINAFY, CDR2 YDVSNSKD, per germline. CDR3 length equals 13 residues. CDR3 sequence (DNA): TGTGCCACCCGGGACAGGCTTAATTATAAGAAACTCTTT. It specifies CATRDRLNYKKLF.

This clone qualifies as large. The chain joins TRGV8 to TRGJP1. V trimming: 5 bases; J trimming: 6 bases; junction bases outside the gene matches: 3. The CDR3 contains 12 residues. The germline gives CDR1 VENAVY, CDR2 YDSYNSRV. Written as DNA, the CDR3 is TGTGCCACCTGGGCGGCTGGTTGGTTCAAGATATTT. Translation: CATWAAGWFKIF.

This clone is labeled large. V gene TRGV4 combines with J gene TRGJ1 or TRGJ2. V was pared by 0 bases and J by 3 bases, with 8 bases of the junction left unmatched. The CDR3 sequence is 15 residues long. Germline-derived CDR1 and CDR2 are EGSTGY and YDSYTSSV. The CDR3 bases are TGTGCCACCTGGGATGGGCCGGGGATTTATTATAAGAAACTCTTT. Its translation is CATWDGPGIYYKKLF.

By proportion, this clone is large. The genes are TRGV4 and TRGJ1 or TRGJ2. Germline CDR1 reads EGSTGY; CDR2 reads YDSYTSSV. V trimming: 4 bases; J trimming: 6 bases; junction bases outside the gene matches: 12. The CDR3 is made up of 14 amino acids. For the CDR3, the DNA is TGTGCCACCTGGGACCCCGGGAGGATTTATAAGAAACTCTTT. Translated: CATWDPGRIYKKLF.

As regards this clone: The protein recorded in TCRdb matches a much larger clone and deviates from this DNA's translation at residue 11, suggesting a read error; the protein here is obtained by translating the DNA. This chain joins TRGV2 and TRGJ1 or TRGJ2. The CDR3 sequence is 14 residues long. The germline V gene encodes CDR1 EGSNGY and CDR2 YDSYNSKV. CDR3 in DNA: TGTGCCACCTGGGACGGGCCCGGTTATTATCAGAAACTCTTT. This sequence encodes CATWDGPGYYQKLF.

This clone rates as large. The chain links TRGV2 to TRGJ1 or TRGJ2. Germline CDR1 reads EGSNGY; CDR2 reads YDSYNSKV. Unmatched junction bases numbered 6, after V lost 0 bases and J lost 13 bases. This CDR3 region has 11 residues. DNA of the CDR3: TGTGCCACCTGGGACGGGCTAAAAAAACTCTTT. Encoded protein: CATWDGLKKLF.

Within the sample, this clone is hyperexpanded. Distinct nucleotide sequences in the sample also encode this CDR3. V gene TRGV11 combines with J gene TRGJP1. TRGV11 is an ORF, and what it does is uncertain. With 15 bases clipped from V and 8 bases from J, the junction kept 9 bases outside the gene matches. The CDR3 covers 11 residues. CDR3 in amino acids: CAPKAGWFKIF. The CDR3 nucleotides are TGTGCCCCCAAGGCGGGTTGGTTCAAGATATTT.

Turning to this clone: The protein TCRdb gives is from a much larger clone and does not agree with this DNA's translation at residue 4, likely a read error; the protein shown here comes from the DNA. The V gene is TRGV8, the J gene TRGJP1. Germline loops: CDR1 VENAVY, CDR2 YDSYNSRV. This CDR3 is built from 13 residues. CDR3 nucleotides: TGTGCCACCGGGGATAGGCCTGGTTGGTTCAAGATATTT. This translates into CATGDRPGWFKIF.

This clone is deemed medium-sized. Given a much more abundant clone one base away, this may be a read error. The gene calls are TRGV9 and TRGJ1 or TRGJ2. The CDR3 sequence is 16 residues long. Germline values: CDR1 GITISATS, CDR2 ISYDGTV (reference sequence). DNA of the CDR3: TGTGCCTTGTGGGAGGTGCAAATCGTTCGTCTATCAAAGACACTCTTT. Protein: CALWEVQIVRLSKTLF.

V gene TRGV9 combines with J gene TRGJP. The CDR3 has 16 amino acids. Germline V gives CDR1 GITISATS, CDR2 ISYDGTV (reference sequence). Trimming removed 0 bases from V and 4 bases from J; junction bases left unmatched: 0. CDR3 DNA: TGTGCCTTGTGGGAGGTGCAAGAGTTGGGCAAAAAAATCAAGGTATTT. Translation: CALWEVQELGKKIKVF.

On this clone itself: With a far larger clone one base away, a read error is the likely cause. This sample includes further DNA sequences coding for the same CDR3. This chain uses TRGV9 with TRGJ1 or TRGJ2. CDR1 and CDR2 (germline): GITISATS, ISYDGTV (reference sequence). The CDR3 has 16 residues. Here the CDR3 reads CALWEVQIVRLSKKLF. CDR3 sequence (DNA): TGTGCATTGTGGGAGGTGCAAATCGTTCGTCTATCAAAGAAACTCTTT.

By frequency in the sample, this clone is large. At the DNA level, this CDR3 is encoded by other sequences in the same sample as well. The chain joins TRGV10 to TRGJP1. TRGV10 is assigned to the ORF class and has an uncertain function. With 8 bases clipped from V and 3 bases from J, the junction kept 7 bases outside the gene matches. This CDR3 spans 14 amino acids. The CDR3 coding sequence is TGTGCTGCGTGGGATTTTTCCACTGGTTGGTTCAAGATATTT. Amino acids: CAAWDFSTGWFKIF.

Relative to its sample, this clone is large (0.1 to 1%). Other DNA sequences in this sample translate to the same CDR3. V gene TRGV2 combines with J gene TRGJP1. Germline CDR1 is EGSNGY and CDR2 is YDSYNSKV. Trimming at V came to 0 bases and at J to 4 bases, leaving 2 bases not matched to a gene. The CDR3 totals 14 residues. The CDR3 coding sequence is TGTGCCACCTGGGACGGGCTCACTGGTTGGTTCAAGATATTT. As protein: CATWDGLTGWFKIF.

This clone is labeled large (0.1 to 1%). The chain couples TRGV4 to TRGJ1 or TRGJ2. Looked up from germline, CDR1 is EGSTGY and CDR2 is YDSYTSSV. Unmatched junction bases numbered 2, after V lost 3 bases and J lost 0 bases. The length of the CDR3 is 13 residues. In nucleotides, the CDR3 is TGTGCCACCTGGGATATGAATTATTATAAGAAACTCTTT. Protein: CATWDMNYYKKLF.

This clone is termed large. The chain carries TRGV9 and TRGJ1 or TRGJ2. Germline-derived CDR1 and CDR2 are GITISATS and ISYDGTV (reference sequence). V was pared by 2 bases and J by 4 bases, with 8 bases of the junction left unmatched. CDR3 length equals 14 residues. CDR3 residues: CALWEEGKYYKKLF. The CDR3 DNA sequence: TGTGCCTTGTGGGAGGAGGGAAAGTATTATAAGAAACTCTTT.

This clone was found a few times. No V gene was called, though TRGJP2 was called as the J gene. This CDR3 region has 10 residues. The CDR3: CASSDWIKTF. The DNA of the CDR3 is TGTGCTAGTAGTGATTGGATCAAGACGTTT.

This clone is labeled as hyperexpanded. Within the sample, other DNA sequences also encode this same CDR3. The V gene is TRGV4, the J gene TRGJP1. CDR1 and CDR2 (germline): EGSTGY, YDSYTSSV. CDR3 length: 16 residues. The trim removed 3 bases at V and 0 bases at J, leaving 7 bases unmatched. The CDR3, as DNA: TGTGCCACCTGGGATTTCCGTTATACCACTGGTTGGTTCAAGATATTT. Residues: CATWDFRYTTGWFKIF.

This clone is large in the sample. The rearrangement joins TRGV4 to TRGJ1 or TRGJ2. The germline V gene has CDR1 EGSTGY and CDR2 YDSYTSSV. V lost 0 bases and J lost 4; bases outside the gene matches: 12. The CDR3 is 16 residues long. The CDR3 protein is CATWDGPEFGYYKKLF. The CDR3 DNA reads TGTGCCACCTGGGATGGGCCTGAATTTGGGTATTATAAGAAACTCTTT.

By share of the sample, this clone is large (0.1 to 1%). Because the CDR3's place on the DNA is in doubt, the DNA is left out and the CDR3 is given as listed by TCRdb. The chain joins TRGV11 to TRGJP1. TRGV11 is sorted into the ORF group, with uncertain function. From its first to its last residue, the CDR3 has 18 amino acids. The CDR3 loop reads CTTVPAGQPPLSGWFKIF.

By its share, this clone is large. The rearrangement uses TRGV5 and TRGJP1. Unmatched junction bases numbered 7, after V lost 0 bases and J lost 3 bases. CDR3 size: 16 residues. Germline CDR1 is VINAFY and CDR2 is YDVSNSKD. The CDR3 loop reads CATWDRNISTGWFKIF. DNA of the CDR3: TGTGCCACCTGGGACAGGAATATATCCACTGGTTGGTTCAAGATATTT.

A word on this clone: The DNA is omitted, as the CDR3 cannot be located on it reliably, and the CDR3 follows TCRdb's listing. J is TRGJP1 and V is TRGV11. TRGV11 is an open reading frame whose function is uncertain. The CDR3 spans 17 amino acids, including both terminal residues. CDR3 residues: CTTVLRGIGTTGWFKIF.